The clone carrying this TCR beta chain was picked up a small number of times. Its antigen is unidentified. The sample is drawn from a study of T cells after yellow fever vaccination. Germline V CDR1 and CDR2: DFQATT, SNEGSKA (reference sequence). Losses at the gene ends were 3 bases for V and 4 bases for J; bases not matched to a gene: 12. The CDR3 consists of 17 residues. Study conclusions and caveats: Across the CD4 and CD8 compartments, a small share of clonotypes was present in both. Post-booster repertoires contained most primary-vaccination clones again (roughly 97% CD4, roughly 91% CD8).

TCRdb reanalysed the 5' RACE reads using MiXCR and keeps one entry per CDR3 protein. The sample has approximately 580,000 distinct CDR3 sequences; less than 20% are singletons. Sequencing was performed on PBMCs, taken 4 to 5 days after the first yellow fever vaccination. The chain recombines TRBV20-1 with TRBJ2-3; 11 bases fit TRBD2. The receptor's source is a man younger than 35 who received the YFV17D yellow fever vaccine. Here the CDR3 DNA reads TGCAGTGCTAGTAAGGCTAGCGGGGGGAAAGGTGCAGATACGCAGTATTTT. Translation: CSASKASGGKGADTQYF.